The present T cell receptor beta chain was sequenced within a study of cytomegalovirus exposure and HLA in healthy donors. Study-level background: Earlier results showed almost 120 million unique TCR beta sequences derived from roughly 190 million T cells. Within an early data release were about 90 million unique TCRs drawn from HLA-typed donors. Study-wide findings and caveats: Differences between HLA loci emerged in a later analysis of TCR association rates, with DRB1 most and HLA-C fewest. In a later analysis, CMV-associated beta chains were mostly HLA-associated, it appeared.

The germline CDR1 and CDR2 sequences are SQVTM and ANQGSEA. The length of the CDR3 is 15 residues. V was trimmed by 7 bases and J by 4 bases, leaving 19 bases between them. With respect to this clone: The antigen is undetermined.

The PCR employed 60 Vbeta primers together with 13 Jbeta primers. Generated by immunoSEQ multiplex PCR, the TCRdb table keeps only in-frame clones and is missing some. This sample carries roughly 160,000 clones, about 80% of them seen once, and the ten largest clones take around 4.3%. V and J are TRBV29-1 and TRBJ1-4, with a possible D match to TRBD1 (6 bases). Specimen: PBMCs. The clonotype comes from a man aged 25 to 45 in good health and CMV-seronegative. As DNA, the CDR3 is TGCAGCGGGGGCCTGGGGGCAAGGGGTAATGAAAAACTGTTTTTT. Its protein is CSGGLGARGNEKLFF.